This TCR beta chain comes out of a study of molecular identifiers for immune sequencing clone quantification. As for the study in general: Replicates split RNA from roughly 21,000 or 96,000 naive CD8 cells five ways, and the researchers sequenced four portions. Study-level points and caveats: Even with roughly 1 million naive cells present, spiked Jurkat TCR RNA from one cell was reportedly detectable.

Notes on this clonotype: The antigen is not known.

TCRdb reprocessed the PCR reads via MiXCR and lists one record per CDR3 protein. The table shows more than 550,000 distinct CDR3 sequences, with 25% occurring only once. The material sequenced was naive CD8+ T cells from blood, with Jurkat cell RNA spiked in. The subset denotes: FACS-sorted CD8+CD4-CCR7+CD45RA+ naive T cells. The receptor comes from a human donor in good health. Some libraries in this study had Jurkat cell RNA spiked in.

CDR3 bases: TGTGCGTCAAGCTCGCTTCTGACCACTGAAGCTTTCTTT. Amino acids: CASSSLLTTEAFF. The chain recombines TRBV5-4 with TRBJ1-1; D uncertain. Per germline, CDR1 SGHNT and CDR2 YYREEE (reference sequence). The CDR3 is 13 residues long. The full variable domain, in which reference TRBV5-4 and TRBJ1-1 provide the parts outside the CDR3, is ETGVTQSPTHLIKTRGQQVTLRCSSQSGHNTVSWYQQALGQGPQFIFQYYREEENGRGNFPPRFSGLQFPNYSSELNVNALELDDSALYLCASSSLLTTEAFFGQGTRLTVV.